This T cell receptor beta chain was observed in a study of human T cells and chemical hapten exposure. Study context: The scalp of each patient received a weekly diphenylcyclopropenone dose for the full roughly 25-week study.

Individual cDNA molecules each carried unique molecular identifiers attached by the library. Using its own MiXCR run on the RACE reads, TCRdb lists one record per CDR3 protein. The sample includes about 70,000 distinct CDR3 sequences, around 8.8% of them seen just once. Stated time point: patch test 2, 6 weeks after DPC sensitization. Regarding treatment: therapeutic diphenylcyclopropenone sensitization with weekly scalp DPC. Total RNA extraction was carried out from unfractionated whole blood. The CDR3 is 12 residues long. With 6 bases removed from V and 5 bases from J, the gap between germline ends came to 13 bases. Germline V gene sequence: CDR1 DFQATT, CDR2 SNEGSKA (reference sequence).

Sequences were derived from whole blood, sampled in connection with sensitization to the hapten diphenylcyclopropenone (DPC). The sequence was collected from a woman aged 45-65 years with alopecia areata. Some clones in this sample may be carry-over from other donors' samples. The V and J genes are TRBV20-1 and TRBJ1-1; D not resolved. CDR3 in DNA: TGCAGTGCCCAGTCCCGGGTTACTGAAGCTTTCTTT. Translation: CSAQSRVTEAFF.